This T cell receptor (beta chain) was found in a study of cytomegalovirus exposure and HLA in healthy donors. Primers included in the PCR were 60 Vbeta and 13 Jbeta primers. Sequencing was performed with immunoSEQ multiplex PCR; in TCRdb, only in-frame clones are kept and a portion is missing. The table includes 150,000 or so clones, around two thirds detected once. Per germline, CDR1 MDHEN and CDR2 SYDVKM. Trimming left V 6 bases short and J 0 bases short, with 18 bases between. This CDR3 spans 17 amino acids. Sequencing was done on a sample of PBMCs. The receptor was isolated from a man aged 25 to 40 in good health and CMV-seropositive. The chain links TRBV28 to TRBJ2-4; D not resolved. CDR3 nucleotide sequence: TGTGCCAGCAGCCACCCCTCAGGCGCTCCAGCCAAAAACATTCAGTACTTC. It encodes CASSHPSGAPAKNIQYF.